The 26 T cell receptor beta chains presented below share a single source sample, sequenced in a study of T cell changes during pregnancy in multiple sclerosis. This table comes from immunoSEQ multiplex PCR, and its TCRdb copy is limited to in-frame clones, with some not included. The profile shows 100,000 or so clones, about 93% of them singletons. The sample here was peripheral blood, taken after pregnancy. Receptor source: a female donor in good health, enrolled as a control in a pregnancy study.

The J gene is TRBJ2-3, the V gene TRBV4-2, with D perhaps matching TRBD2 (7 bases). Trimming left V 9 bases short and J 5 bases short, with 21 bases between. The CDR3 loop spans 15 amino acids. The V gene's germline CDR1 is LGHNA and CDR2 YNFKEQ. The CDR3 is CASIRGSGMKDTQYF. Here the CDR3 DNA reads TGTGCCAGTATCAGGGGAAGCGGGATGAAAGATACGCAGTATTTT.

About this clone: The junction shows a germline mismatch at one end, possibly a read error. This chain connects TRBV2 to TRBJ2-3, with 8 bases fitting TRBD2. CDR3 length equals 14 residues. CDR1 is SNHLY and CDR2 is FYNNEI in the germline V gene. The CDR3 loop reads CACRRGAGTDTQYF. CDR3 sequence (DNA): TGTGCCTGCAGGCGGGGGGCGGGCACAGATACGCAGTATTTT.

The rearrangement uses TRBV2 and TRBJ2-7, with 9 bases that match TRBD2. The CDR3 runs 15 residues. V was clipped by 6 bases and J by 7 bases; unmatched bases: 13. The germline CDR1 and CDR2 sequences are SNHLY and FYNNEI. Here the CDR3 reads CASSPQLAGAREQYF. CDR3 coding DNA: TGTGCCAGCAGCCCACAATTAGCGGGAGCGCGTGAGCAGTACTTC.

The rearrangement uses TRBV7-2 and TRBJ2-7, with 9 bases aligning to TRBD2. Germline-derived CDR1 and CDR2 are SGHTA and FQGNSA. The CDR3 extends over 15 amino acids. V dropped 6 bases and J dropped 2; count of bases not matched to a gene: 8. CDR3: CASSSIAGDPYEQYF. CDR3 bases: TGTGCCAGCAGTTCCATAGCGGGAGACCCCTACGAGCAGTACTTC.

The V gene is TRBV6-4, the J gene TRBJ2-5, with 8 bases fitting TRBD2. Germline V CDR1 and CDR2: MRHNA, SNTAGT. This CDR3 spans 16 amino acids. After removal of 5 bases from V and 2 bases from J, the junction contained 10 bases not matched to a gene. CDR3 residues: CASSNCRLALQETQYF. The CDR3 nucleotides read TGTGCCAGCAGTAACTGTCGACTAGCGCTACAAGAGACCCAGTACTTC.

The genes are TRBV4-1 and TRBJ2-4; D gene unclear. Germline V gene data show CDR1 as MGHRA and CDR2 as YSYEKL. Trimming pared 0 bases from V and 3 bases from J, leaving 9 bases between. There are 15 residues in the CDR3. CDR3 sequence reads: CASSQENPGKNIQYF. Written as DNA, the CDR3 is TGCGCCAGCAGCCAAGAAAACCCGGGCAAAAACATTCAGTACTTC.

The V and J genes are TRBV7-9 and TRBJ2-5; TRBD1 might be the D (6 bases). Germline V gene lookup returns CDR1 SEHNR and CDR2 FQNEAQ (reference sequence). The CDR3 is 14 residues long. Trimming removed 5 bases from V and 5 bases from J, with 15 bases in between. The CDR3 DNA is TGTGCCAGCAGCAATCTAGGGGGAACGGAGACCCAGTACTTC. Amino acids: CASSNLGGTETQYF.

The chain combines TRBV28 with TRBJ1-2, with 11 nucleotides matching TRBD1. The CDR3 spans 16 residues. CDR1 and CDR2 (germline): MDHEN, SYDVKM. The junction had 14 bases not matched to a gene; V was cut back by 8 bases and J by 6 bases. CDR3 amino acids: CASGLKWDRGTDGYTF. DNA for the CDR3: TGTGCCAGCGGCTTGAAATGGGACAGGGGGACCGATGGCTACACCTTC.

The rearrangement links TRBV7-8 to TRBJ2-7; D perhaps matches TRBD2 (5 bases). The CDR3 length is 14 residues. Germline V gene sequence: CDR1 SGHVS, CDR2 FQNEAQ. Trimming removed 5 bases from V and 3 bases from J, with 14 bases in between. The CDR3 region is CASSLMDGGYEQYF. In DNA, the CDR3 is TGTGCCAGCAGCCTGATGGATGGAGGCTACGAGCAGTACTTC.

V and J are TRBV4-1 and TRBJ2-1, with D possibly TRBD1 on 6 matching bases. This CDR3 region has 13 residues. CDR1 MGHRA and CDR2 YSYEKL come from the germline V gene. Trimming pared 6 bases from V and 5 bases from J, leaving 11 bases between. Written as DNA, the CDR3 is TGCGCCAGCAGACAAACAGGGAACAATGAGCAGTTCTTC. Amino acid sequence: CASRQTGNNEQFF.

The V and J genes are TRBV28 and TRBJ1-4; D gene uncertain. Germline CDR1 reads MDHEN; CDR2 reads SYDVKM. The CDR3 is 10 residues long. V dropped 7 bases and J dropped 8 bases, with 5 bases sitting between them. CDR3 region: CASMGEKLFF. The CDR3 bases are TGTGCCAGCATGGGCGAAAAACTGTTTTTT.

The chain is built from TRBV6-5 and TRBJ2-5; no reliable D call. The germline CDR1 and CDR2 sequences are MNHEY and SVGAGI. The CDR3 is 15 amino acids. Trimming cost V 0 bases and J 1 base, with 9 bases left between them. The CDR3 sequence: CASSYSGQTQETQYF. CDR3 DNA sequence: TGTGCCAGCAGTTACTCTGGCCAAACCCAAGAGACCCAGTACTTC.

The chain is built from TRBV15 and TRBJ1-5; D is unresolved. Germline lookup yields CDR1 LNHNV and CDR2 YYDKDF (reference sequence). Trimming pared 3 bases from V and 4 bases from J, leaving 13 bases between. This CDR3 has 15 amino acids. CDR3 loop: CATSREDGRNQPQHF. As DNA, the CDR3 is TGTGCCACCAGCAGGGAGGACGGACGGAATCAGCCCCAGCATTTT.

The rearrangement uses TRBV19 and TRBJ2-7; 11 nucleotides align to TRBD1. This CDR3 is built from 15 residues. CDR1 and CDR2 (germline): LNHDA, SQIVND (reference sequence). The V gene end was trimmed by 7 bases and the J gene end by 4 bases; junction bases not matched to a gene: 9. DNA of the CDR3: TGTGCCAGTACTCCAGGACAGGGGGCACTTTACGAGCAGTACTTC. Protein: CASTPGQGALYEQYF.

This clone occurred once. The chain couples TRBV5-6 to TRBJ2-7; 7 nucleotides align to TRBD2. Looked up from germline, CDR1 is SGHDT and CDR2 is YYEEEE. The CDR3 loop spans 15 amino acids. V gave up 6 bases and J gave up 0 bases; unmatched junction bases: 9. The DNA of the CDR3 is TGTGCCAGCACCCTAAGCGGGGCTATCTCCTACGAGCAGTACTTC. Translating it yields CASTLSGAISYEQYF.

This CDR3 reads CASSFRDYSPLHF. In DNA, the CDR3 is TGTGCCAGCAGTTTCAGGGACTATTCACCCCTCCACTTT. V gene TRBV27 combines with J gene TRBJ1-6; possibly TRBD1 for D (5 bases). The CDR3 is 13 amino acids. The V end was cut by 3 bases, the J end by 8 bases, with 8 bases between. Germline V CDR1 and CDR2: MNHEY, SMNVEV (reference sequence).

The table lists this clone with a count of one. The rearrangement joins TRBV5-6 to TRBJ2-7; 8 bases line up with TRBD2. The V gene end was trimmed by 6 bases and the J gene end by 6 bases; junction bases not matched to a gene: 20. This CDR3 has 17 residues. Germline V gene lookup returns CDR1 SGHDT and CDR2 YYEEEE. Here the CDR3 DNA reads TGTGCCAGCAACCGGGAAGGACTAGCCTACCTCAGTGGCGAGCAGTACTTC. Residues: CASNREGLAYLSGEQYF.

This chain links TRBV19 with TRBJ2-7; 9 positions agree with TRBD1. CDR1 LNHDA and CDR2 SQIVND come from the germline V gene (reference sequence). Trimming at V came to 4 bases and at J to 12 bases, leaving 7 bases not matched to a gene. The CDR3 is 12 amino acids. The CDR3 here is CASSTGQGRVYF. DNA of the CDR3: TGTGCCAGTAGTACAGGACAGGGGAGGGTGTACTTC.

The rearrangement joins TRBV28 to TRBJ2-7; TRBD1 matches 7 bases. This CDR3 is 15 amino acids long. The trim removed 5 bases at V and 7 bases at J, leaving 14 bases unmatched. The germline gives CDR1 MDHEN, CDR2 SYDVKM. CDR3 bases: TGTGCCAGCAGTGCCACAGGGGCCCGCGGAGGTGAGCAGTACTTC. Translating it yields CASSATGARGGEQYF.

This clone was seen only once. The chain links TRBV27 to TRBJ1-1; 12 nucleotides line up with TRBD1. Germline V gene data show CDR1 as MNHEY and CDR2 as SMNVEV (reference sequence). Trimming cost V 6 bases and J 0 bases; bases outside gene matches: 11. The CDR3 has 18 amino acids. DNA of the CDR3: TGTGCCAGCAGCCCGGCCGGGACAGGGGGCCTTATGAACACTGAAGCTTTCTTT. Its translation: CASSPAGTGGLMNTEAFF.

This chain uses TRBV5-5 with TRBJ1-4; a possible D gene is TRBD1 (5 bases). The CDR3 covers 15 residues. Germline V gives CDR1 SGHKS, CDR2 YYEKEE (reference sequence). V lost 4 bases, J lost 3 bases, and 13 bases lay in between. CDR3 in DNA: TGTGCCAGCAGCACTATGACAGACTCTAATGAAAAACTGTTTTTT. As protein: CASSTMTDSNEKLFF.

The chain links TRBV7-7 to TRBJ2-5, with 8 bases lining up with TRBD1. The CDR3 length is 15 residues. The V and J ends lost 5 bases and 4 bases, in that order; junction bases with no gene match: 9. Per germline, CDR1 SSHAT and CDR2 FNYEAQ (reference sequence). The CDR3 reads CASSRGQGASETQYF. CDR3 DNA sequence: TGTGCCAGCAGCCGCGGGCAGGGGGCATCAGAGACCCAGTACTTC.

The genes are TRBV5-1 and TRBJ2-7; D not certain. The CDR3 spans 14 residues. Trimming removed 4 bases from V and 2 bases from J, with 13 bases in between. Germline V gene sequence: CDR1 SGHRS, CDR2 YFSETQ. The CDR3 nucleotides read TGCGCCAGCAGCCCCACCCGCACAACCTACGAGCAGTACTTC. It is translated as CASSPTRTTYEQYF.

J is TRBJ2-2 and V is TRBV28, with D tentatively TRBD2 (6 bases). The V gene's germline CDR1 is MDHEN and CDR2 SYDVKM. The germline V and J ends were trimmed by 4 bases and 0 bases, with 12 bases remaining between them. This CDR3 contains 16 residues. The CDR3 nucleotides read TGTGCCAGCAGTTCTCCGGGACTCCCGAACACCGGGGAGCTGTTTTTT. Amino acid sequence: CASSSPGLPNTGELFF.

V is TRBV5-4 and J is TRBJ2-3; D call uncertain. Trimming pared 0 bases from V and 3 bases from J, leaving 8 bases between. This CDR3 has 14 residues. CDR1 SGHNT and CDR2 YYREEE come from the germline V gene (reference sequence). The CDR3 DNA reads as TGTGCCAGCAGCTTGGGACTTATTACAGATACGCAGTATTTT. Translated, it gives CASSLGLITDTQYF.

The chain employs TRBV27 and TRBJ2-2, with D maybe TRBD1 (6 bases). Trimming took 8 bases from V and 0 from J, leaving 10 bases between them. This CDR3 contains 14 residues. Germline V CDR1 and CDR2: MNHEY, SMNVEV (reference sequence). The CDR3 reads CASPGHSNTGELFF. DNA for the CDR3: TGTGCCAGCCCGGGACATTCGAACACCGGGGAGCTGTTTTTT.